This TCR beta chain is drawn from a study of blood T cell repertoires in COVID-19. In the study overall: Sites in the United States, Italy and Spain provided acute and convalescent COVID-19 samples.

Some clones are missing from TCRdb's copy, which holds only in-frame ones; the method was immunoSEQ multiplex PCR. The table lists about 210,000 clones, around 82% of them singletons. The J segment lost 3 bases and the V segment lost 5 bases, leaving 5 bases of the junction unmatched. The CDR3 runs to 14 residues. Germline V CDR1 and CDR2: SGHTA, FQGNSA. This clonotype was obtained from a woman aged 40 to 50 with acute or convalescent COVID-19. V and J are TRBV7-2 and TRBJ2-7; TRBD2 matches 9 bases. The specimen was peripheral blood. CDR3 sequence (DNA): TGTGCCAGCAGCGCCGCTAGCGGGAACTACGAGCAGTACTTC. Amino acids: CASSAASGNYEQYF. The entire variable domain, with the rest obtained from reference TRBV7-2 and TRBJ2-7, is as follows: GAGVSQSPSNKVTEKGKDVELRCDPISGHTALYWYRQSLGQGLEFLIYFQGNSAPDKSGLPSDRFSAERTGGSVSTLTIQRTQQEDSAVYLCASSAASGNYEQYFGPGTRLTVT.